The 5 T cell receptor beta chains in this list originate from one sample, sequenced in a study of molecular identifiers for immune sequencing clone quantification. TCRdb reprocessed the PCR reads with MiXCR, giving one entry per CDR3 protein. The sample holds 490,000 or so distinct CDR3 sequences, about 25% seen once. Source material: naive CD8+ T cells from blood, with Jurkat cell RNA spiked in. Described subset: FACS-sorted CD8+CD4-CCR7+CD45RA+ naive T cells. These receptor sequences come from a human donor in good health. Some libraries in this study had Jurkat cell RNA spiked in.

This clonotype was recorded many times. This sequence joins TRBV12-3 or TRBV12-4 and TRBJ2-4, with D hard to call. The CDR3 loop spans 14 amino acids. V lost 3 bases to trimming and J lost 0 bases, with 6 bases between them. The CDR3 DNA reads TGTGCCAGCAGTTTCGAGTTAGCCAAAAACATTCAGTACTTC. Translation gives CASSFELAKNIQYF.

This clonotype was found many times. This sequence joins TRBV7-9 and TRBJ1-5, with TRBD1 identical over 8 bases. This CDR3 is 16 amino acids long. Germline V gives CDR1 SEHNR, CDR2 FQNEAQ (reference sequence). V lost 2 bases, J lost 6 bases, and 9 bases stayed unmatched. CDR3 bases: TGTGCCAGCAGCTTATCTCAGGGGGCTATCGGTCAGCCCCAGCATTTT. It translates to CASSLSQGAIGQPQHF.

This clonotype was recorded a few times. V is TRBV9 and J is TRBJ1-2, with a weak D call TRBD1 (5 bases). The CDR3 consists of 14 residues. Trimming took off 0 bases at V and 8 bases at J, with 14 bases between the two ends. CDR1 is SGDLS, CDR2 YYNGEE, per germline. In nucleotides, the CDR3 is TGTGCCAGCAGCGTAGTTGAACAGGCAGGGGGCTACACCTTC. Protein: CASSVVEQAGGYTF.

The chain uses TRBV6-2 or TRBV6-3 and TRBJ2-7; tentatively, D is TRBD2 (6 bases). Germline CDR1 and CDR2: MNHEY and SVGEGT. V was pared by 6 bases and J by 2 bases, with 20 bases between. The CDR3 runs to 16 residues. The CDR3: CASRPITGEGTYEQYF. The DNA of the CDR3 is TGTGCCAGCAGACCAATCACGGGGGAAGGGACCTACGAGCAGTACTTC.

This clonotype was observed at least ten times. J is TRBJ1-1 and V is TRBV5-6; D unclear. From germline, CDR1 is SGHDT and CDR2 YYEEEE. V lost 4 bases to trimming and J lost 5 bases, with 15 bases between them. The CDR3 has 14 residues. The chain's CDR3 is CASSPNQWRTEAFF. DNA of the CDR3: TGTGCCAGCAGCCCTAATCAGTGGAGGACTGAAGCTTTCTTT. Complete variable domain (other parts from reference TRBV5-6 and TRBJ1-1): DAGVTQSPTHLIKTRGQQVTLRCSPKSGHDTVSWYQQALGQGPQFIFQYYEEEERQRGNFPDRFSGHQFPNYSSELNVNALLLGDSALYLCASSPNQWRTEAFFGQGTRLTVV.